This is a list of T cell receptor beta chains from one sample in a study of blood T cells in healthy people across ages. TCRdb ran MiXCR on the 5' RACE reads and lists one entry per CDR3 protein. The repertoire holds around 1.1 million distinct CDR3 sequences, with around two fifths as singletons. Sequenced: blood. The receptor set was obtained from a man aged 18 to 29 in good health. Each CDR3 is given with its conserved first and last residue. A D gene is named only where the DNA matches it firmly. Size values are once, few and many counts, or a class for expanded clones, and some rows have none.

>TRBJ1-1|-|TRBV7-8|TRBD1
TGTGCCAGCAGCTATAGGAGTAGGGGGCTGGGCACTGAAGCTTTCTTT
CASSYRSRGLGTEAFF
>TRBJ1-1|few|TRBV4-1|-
TGCGCCAGCAGCCAAATCATCTCGGGGCCCAGGGGCACTGAAGCTTTCTTT
CASSQIISGPRGTEAFF
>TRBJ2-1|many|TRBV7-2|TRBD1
TGTGCCAGCAGCCTCGGGACAGCCTACAATGAGCAGTTCTTC
CASSLGTAYNEQFF
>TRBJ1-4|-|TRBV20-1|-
TGCAGTGCTAGACCACAGGGCTCTAATGAAAAACTGTTTTTT
CSARPQGSNEKLFF
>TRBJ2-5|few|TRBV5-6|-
TGTGCCAGCAGGGACACGTACTACAATGAGCAGTACTTC
CASRDTYYNEQYF
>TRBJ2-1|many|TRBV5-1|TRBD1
TGCGCCAGCAGGTCGGGGCAGGGGGCCTACAATGAGCAGTTCTTC
CASRSGQGAYNEQFF
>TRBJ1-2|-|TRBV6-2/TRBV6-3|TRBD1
TGTGCCAGCAGTAGACAGGGGCTGGTTCGCATCTCTGACCATGGCTACACCTTC
CASSRQGLVRISDHGYTF
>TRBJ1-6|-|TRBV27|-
TGTGCCAGCAGTTTCGGTCTGGAGGGTCTTAATTCACCCCTCCACTTT
CASSFGLEGLNSPLHF
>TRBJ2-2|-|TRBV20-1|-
TGCAGTGCTAGAGAAACAGGGATAGACACCGGGGAGCTGTTTTTT
CSARETGIDTGELFF
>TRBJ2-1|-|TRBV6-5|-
TGTGCCAGCAACGACGGAGGGGAGGCTGAGCAGTTCTTC
CASNDGGEAEQFF
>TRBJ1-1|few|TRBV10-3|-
TGTGCCATCCGGGCATCGAACACTGAAGCTTTCTTT
CAIRASNTEAFF
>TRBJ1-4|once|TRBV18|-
TGTGCCAGCTCACCACCGGACAGCCACGGGGAAAAACTGTTTTTT
CASSPPDSHGEKLFF
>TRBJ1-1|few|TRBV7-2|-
TGTGCCAGCAGCTTAAGCCGGCGACTACCGGGAATGAACACTGAAGCTTTCTTT
CASSLSRRLPGMNTEAFF
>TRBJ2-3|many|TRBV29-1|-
TGCAGCGCGCCGACCACAGATACGCAGTATTTT
CSAPTTDTQYF
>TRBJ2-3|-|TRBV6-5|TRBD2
TGTGCCAGCGGGCGGGGGGGCGTGGATACGCAGTATTTT
CASGRGGVDTQYF
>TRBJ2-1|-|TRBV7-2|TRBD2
TGTGCCAGCAGCTTAATGGGACTAGCATACGATGAGCAGTTCTTC
CASSLMGLAYDEQFF
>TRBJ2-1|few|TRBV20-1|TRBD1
TGCAGTGCTAGAGGGACAGGGCAAAACCCCTACAATGAGCAGTTCTTC
CSARGTGQNPYNEQFF
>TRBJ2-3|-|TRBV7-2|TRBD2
TGTGCCAGCAGCCAGTCCAGCGGGGGAGATACGCAGTATTTT
CASSQSSGGDTQYF
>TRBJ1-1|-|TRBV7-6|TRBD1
TGTGCCAGCAGCTCTAGGACAGGGCTGATCAGCATGAACACTGAAGCTTTCTTT
CASSSRTGLISMNTEAFF
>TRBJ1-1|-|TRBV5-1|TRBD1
TGCGCCAGCAGCTTGGATGCCCAGGGGGTGTTTGGGAATGAAGCTTTCTTT
CASSLDAQGVFGNEAFF
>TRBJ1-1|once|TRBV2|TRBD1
TGTGCCAGCAGTGATCCCCTCCGGGACAGGGTGAACACTGAAGCTTTCTTT
CASSDPLRDRVNTEAFF
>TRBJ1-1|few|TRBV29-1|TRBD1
TGCAGCGTTGAGGGAGGGGGCGGCACTGAAGCTTTCTTT
CSVEGGGGTEAFF
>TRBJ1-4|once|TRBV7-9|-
TGTGCCAGCAGCGGAGGGGGAGGTGAACTGTTTTTT
CASSGGGGELFF
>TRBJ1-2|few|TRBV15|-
TGTGCCACCAGCAGAGCACAGTACTATGGCTACACCTTC
CATSRAQYYGYTF
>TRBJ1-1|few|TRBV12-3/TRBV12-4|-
TGTGCCAGCAGTTCCTACTTTGGACGTAGTATGAACACTGAAGCTTTCTTT
CASSSYFGRSMNTEAFF